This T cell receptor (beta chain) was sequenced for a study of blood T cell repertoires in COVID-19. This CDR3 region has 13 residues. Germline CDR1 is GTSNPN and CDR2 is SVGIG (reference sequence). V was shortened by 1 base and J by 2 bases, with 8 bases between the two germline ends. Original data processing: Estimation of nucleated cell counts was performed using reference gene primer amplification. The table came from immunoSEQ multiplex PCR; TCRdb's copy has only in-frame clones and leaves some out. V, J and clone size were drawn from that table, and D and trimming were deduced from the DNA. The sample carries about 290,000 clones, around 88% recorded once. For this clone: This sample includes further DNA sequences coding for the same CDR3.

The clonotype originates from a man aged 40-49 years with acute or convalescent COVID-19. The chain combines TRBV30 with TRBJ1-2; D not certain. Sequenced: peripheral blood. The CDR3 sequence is CAWSATGNYGYTF. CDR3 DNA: TGTGCCTGGAGTGCAACCGGGAACTATGGCTACACCTTC.